Below, one T cell receptor beta chain is given with its context. Antigen: not known. Second doses were pooled across both intervals (about 4 or about 12 weeks). Sequenced by immunoSEQ multiplex PCR; TCRdb stores in-frame clones only, minus some. The sample carries some 88,000 clones, approximately 90% recorded once. Germline values: CDR1 SGHTA, CDR2 FQGNSA. The CDR3 extends over 12 amino acids. V was trimmed by 5 bases and J by 12 bases, leaving 14 bases between them. This sample stems from a study of T cell responses to AZD1222 COVID-19 vaccine. General observations from the study: Elevations in Spike-specific TCR breadth and depth followed administration of two AZD1222 doses. Spike-wide vaccine-associated CD4 TCRs dominated at 160-218 and 743-854. Clonal diversity was possibly underestimated, and the donors were mostly white British, with more females.

The chain couples TRBV7-2 to TRBJ2-1; D may be TRBD1 (5 bases). This TCR was sampled from an adult who received the AZD1222 COVID-19 vaccine. The sequencing used peripheral blood, collected 28 days after the second AZD1222 dose. The CDR3: CASSLQESGQFF. CDR3 sequence (DNA): TGTGCCAGCAGCCTACAGGAGTCGGGGCAGTTCTTC.